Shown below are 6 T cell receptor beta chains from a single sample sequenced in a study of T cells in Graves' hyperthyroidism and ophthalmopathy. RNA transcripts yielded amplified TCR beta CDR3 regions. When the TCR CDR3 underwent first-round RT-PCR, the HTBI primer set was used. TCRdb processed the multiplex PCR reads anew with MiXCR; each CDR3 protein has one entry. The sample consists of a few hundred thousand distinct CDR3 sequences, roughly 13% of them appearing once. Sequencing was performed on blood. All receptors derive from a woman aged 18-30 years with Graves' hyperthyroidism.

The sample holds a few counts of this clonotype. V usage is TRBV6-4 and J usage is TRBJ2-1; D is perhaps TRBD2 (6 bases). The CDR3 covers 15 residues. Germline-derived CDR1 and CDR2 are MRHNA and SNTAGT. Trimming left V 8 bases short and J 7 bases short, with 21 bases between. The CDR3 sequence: CASLRGEDGPNEQFF. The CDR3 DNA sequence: TGTGCCAGCCTACGAGGGGAGGACGGGCCGAATGAGCAGTTCTTC.

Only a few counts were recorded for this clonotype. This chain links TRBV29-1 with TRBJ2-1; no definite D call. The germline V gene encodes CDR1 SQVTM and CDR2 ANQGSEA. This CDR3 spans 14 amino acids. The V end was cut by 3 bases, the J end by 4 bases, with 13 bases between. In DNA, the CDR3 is TGCAGCGTTGATTCTCATCTTGGGTACAATGAGCAGTTCTTC. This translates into CSVDSHLGYNEQFF.

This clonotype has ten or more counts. CDR3 sequence reads: CASSYLGGSDEQYF. The CDR3 nucleotides read TGTGCCAGCAGTTACCTGGGGGGAAGCGACGAGCAGTACTTC. The chain employs TRBV6-5 and TRBJ2-7; D is possibly TRBD2 (6 bases). V was clipped by 2 bases and J by 5 bases, with 13 bases between them. Germline values: CDR1 MNHEY, CDR2 SVGAGI. The CDR3 is made up of 14 amino acids.

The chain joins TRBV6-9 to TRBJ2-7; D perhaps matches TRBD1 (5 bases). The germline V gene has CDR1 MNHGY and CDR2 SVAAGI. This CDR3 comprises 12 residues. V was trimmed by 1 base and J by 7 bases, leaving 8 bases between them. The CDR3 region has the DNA TGTGCCAGCAGTTATTATAAGGGGGAGCAGTACTTC. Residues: CASSYYKGEQYF.

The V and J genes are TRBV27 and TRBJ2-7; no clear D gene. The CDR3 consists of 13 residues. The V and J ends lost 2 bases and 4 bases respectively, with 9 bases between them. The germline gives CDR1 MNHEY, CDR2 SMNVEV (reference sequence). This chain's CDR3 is CASSLQFPYEQYF. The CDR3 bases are TGTGCCAGCAGTTTACAGTTCCCTTACGAGCAGTACTTC.

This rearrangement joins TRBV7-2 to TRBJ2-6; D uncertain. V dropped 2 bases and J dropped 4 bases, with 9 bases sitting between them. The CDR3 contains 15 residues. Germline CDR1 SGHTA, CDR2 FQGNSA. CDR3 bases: TGTGCCAGCAGCTTATTGAGACCCGGGGCCAACGTCCTGACTTTC. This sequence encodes CASSLLRPGANVLTF.